This T cell receptor (beta chain) was profiled in a study of cytomegalovirus exposure and HLA in healthy donors. Turning to the study itself: Some 180 million T cells yielded 90 million to 130 million unique TCR beta sequences in earlier analysis. Overall study findings and caveats: In a later analysis, HLA-associated beta chains showed higher expansion and lower generation probabilities than comparable chains. Later on, a genetic analysis was performed. It linked a missense variant in DCLRE1C with V- and J-gene trimming of TCR beta.

CDR1 is LNHDA and CDR2 is SQIVND in the germline V gene (reference sequence). The CDR3 loop spans 17 amino acids. PCR was performed using 60 Vbeta and 13 Jbeta primers. Repertoires were generated with immunoSEQ multiplex PCR, while TCRdb's copy carries only in-frame clones and drops some. This sample has around 68,000 clones, with about 85% found just once. This clone was observed once. Its antigen is unknown. Relative to the germline gene, one junction end is altered; a read error may explain this. This receptor was taken from a female donor in good health and CMV-seronegative. The chain carries TRBV19 and TRBJ2-7; 10 nucleotides line up with TRBD1. Sequencing was done on a sample of PBMCs. The CDR3 spells CASSISGLTGGPYGQYF. DNA for the CDR3: TGTGCCAGTAGTATTTCGGGCCTGACAGGGGGCCCCTACGGGCAGTACTTC.